Following are 27 T cell receptor beta chains from one sample sequenced in a study of T cell responses to AZD1222 COVID-19 vaccine. Here immunoSEQ multiplex PCR was the method, and the copy in TCRdb shows in-frame clones only, minus some. Among about 97,000 clones listed, about 86% were seen once. This sample comprised peripheral blood, obtained on day 0 of AZD1222 vaccination. These receptors were taken from an adult in good health.

This clone was detected only once. The chain joins TRBV4-2 to TRBJ2-7, with 12 bases fitting TRBD1. Trimming cost V 3 bases and J 6 bases; bases outside gene matches: 6. Germline loops: CDR1 LGHNA, CDR2 YNFKEQ. This CDR3 contains 15 residues. CDR3 sequence reads: CASSQPGQGAGEQYF. As DNA, the CDR3 is TGTGCCAGCAGCCAGCCGGGACAGGGGGCGGGCGAGCAGTACTTC.

The J gene is TRBJ2-6, the V gene TRBV7-8; TRBD2 matches at 12 bases. This CDR3 contains 17 residues. With 5 bases clipped from V and 3 bases from J, the junction kept 5 bases outside the gene matches. Per the germline V gene, CDR1 is SGHVS and CDR2 is FQNEAQ. The CDR3 here is CASSASGRANGANVLTF. CDR3 coding DNA: TGTGCCAGCAGCGCTAGCGGGAGGGCCAATGGGGCCAACGTCCTGACTTTC.

The chain is built from TRBV11-2 and TRBJ2-5, with 15 bases matching TRBD2. Per the germline V gene, CDR1 is SGHAT and CDR2 is FQNNGV. The J segment lost 2 bases and the V segment lost 6 bases, leaving 4 bases of the junction unmatched. The CDR3 contains 16 residues. The CDR3 region is CASSPGTSGGQETQYF. DNA of the CDR3: TGTGCCAGCAGTCCCGGGACTAGCGGGGGGCAAGAGACCCAGTACTTC.

The V and J genes are TRBV7-8 and TRBJ2-1, with TRBD1 matching 7 bases. With V trimmed by 6 bases and J by 9 bases, 5 bases remained unmatched. Germline V gene lookup returns CDR1 SGHVS and CDR2 FQNEAQ. This CDR3 has 12 residues. CDR3 amino acids: CASSYRGTEQFF. Here the CDR3 DNA reads TGTGCCAGCAGTTACAGGGGTACTGAGCAGTTCTTC.

The rearrangement links TRBV27 to TRBJ2-2; 12 bases fit TRBD1. After removal of 7 bases from V and 7 bases from J, the junction contained 7 bases not matched to a gene. Germline values: CDR1 MNHEY, CDR2 SMNVEV (reference sequence). CDR3 size: 15 residues. CDR3 amino acids: CASNQGQGAVGELFF. The CDR3 DNA reads TGTGCCAGCAACCAGGGACAGGGGGCGGTCGGGGAGCTGTTTTTT.

V and J are TRBV7-3 and TRBJ2-2, with D perhaps matching TRBD1 (5 bases). V lost 0 bases and J lost 4, with 15 bases in between. The germline CDR1 and CDR2 sequences are SGHTA and FQGTGA. The CDR3 totals 17 residues. The CDR3 reads CASSLTSGRARTGELFF. The CDR3 region has the DNA TGTGCCAGCAGCTTAACTTCAGGCAGGGCGCGCACCGGGGAGCTGTTTTTT.

The chain uses TRBV9 and TRBJ1-4, with unresolved D. The V gene's germline CDR1 is SGDLS and CDR2 YYNGEE. The CDR3 runs 14 residues. Trimming took off 0 bases at V and 0 bases at J, with 3 bases between the two ends. The CDR3 region is CASSVGATNEKLFF. DNA of the CDR3: TGTGCCAGCAGCGTAGGGGCAACTAATGAAAAACTGTTTTTT.

V gene TRBV6-2 or TRBV6-3 combines with J gene TRBJ1-6; D remains unclear. The CDR3 runs to 15 residues. The V and J ends lost 2 bases and 0 bases respectively, with 5 bases between them. Germline V CDR1 and CDR2: MNHEY, SVGEGT. In DNA form, the CDR3 reads TGTGCCAGCAGTTACGGCAGCTCCTATAATTCACCCCTCCACTTT. Encoded protein: CASSYGSSYNSPLHF.

The CDR3 DNA is TGTGCCAGCACCCAGACAGGGCTCAGCACAGATACGCAGTATTTT. This gives the protein CASTQTGLSTDTQYF. The chain is built from TRBV6-5 and TRBJ2-3; 7 bases align to TRBD1. V trimming: 7 bases; J trimming: 0 bases; junction bases outside the gene matches: 7. This CDR3 spans 15 amino acids. The germline CDR1 and CDR2 sequences are MNHEY and SVGAGI.

The chain is built from TRBV18 and TRBJ2-1, with 7 bases aligning to TRBD2. The CDR3 spans 13 residues. CDR1 KGHSH and CDR2 LQKENI come from the germline V gene. V shed 3 bases and J 6 bases; nucleotides not matched to a gene: 2. The CDR3 DNA follows: TGTGCCAGCTCACCGTCGGGGGGCAATGAGCAGTTCTTC. It yields the protein CASSPSGGNEQFF.

The chain couples TRBV25-1 to TRBJ1-4; D not certain. V shed 8 bases and J shed 0 bases, with 13 bases lying between them. This CDR3 is built from 15 residues. The germline V gene encodes CDR1 MGHDK and CDR2 SYGVNS. CDR3 sequence reads: CASSQGGATNEKLFF. Here the CDR3 DNA reads TGTGCCAGCTCCCAAGGCGGCGCAACTAATGAAAAACTGTTTTTT.

The chain employs TRBV7-2 and TRBJ2-3, with 7 bases matching TRBD2. V lost 2 bases, J lost 4 bases, and 9 bases stayed unmatched. This CDR3 has 16 residues. CDR1 SGHTA and CDR2 FQGNSA come from the germline V gene. CDR3 in DNA: TGTGCCAGCAGCTTATCGGGCGGGAGAGGCGCAGATACGCAGTATTTT. Encoded protein: CASSLSGGRGADTQYF.

The chain is built from TRBV6-2 or TRBV6-3 and TRBJ2-7; 8 bases map to TRBD1. Trimming cost V 2 bases and J 0 bases; bases outside gene matches: 6. The CDR3 has 16 amino acids. Germline assignment: CDR1 MNHEY and CDR2 SVGEGT. In DNA form, the CDR3 reads TGTGCCAGCAGTTACCCCTACAGGGGGAACTCCTACGAGCAGTACTTC. Its protein is CASSYPYRGNSYEQYF.

The chain joins TRBV24-1 to TRBJ2-2; 7 nucleotides align to TRBD2. Germline CDR1 reads KGHDR; CDR2 reads SFDVKD. This CDR3 comprises 17 residues. V was pared by 2 bases and J by 4 bases, with 9 bases of the junction left unmatched. The CDR3 here is CATSDSWAGALTGELFF. CDR3 bases: TGTGCCACCAGTGATTCATGGGCGGGAGCTCTCACCGGGGAGCTGTTTTTT.

This rearrangement joins TRBV6-2 or TRBV6-3 to TRBJ2-3; 7 positions match TRBD1. Germline trimming cut 5 bases from V and 0 bases from J; bases unmatched to any gene: 5. Germline loops: CDR1 MNHEY, CDR2 SVGEGT. The CDR3 loop spans 15 amino acids. Here the CDR3 DNA reads TGTGCCAGCAGTACGCACAGGGGTAGCACAGATACGCAGTATTTT. This encodes CASSTHRGSTDTQYF.

The CDR3 DNA reads TGTGCCAGTAGTATGGGGGGGACAGGGGACATTCAGTACTTC. It translates to CASSMGGTGDIQYF. The chain uses TRBV19 and TRBJ2-4, with 10 bases matching TRBD1. Germline V gene sequence: CDR1 LNHDA, CDR2 SQIVND (reference sequence). After removal of 3 bases from V and 8 bases from J, the junction contained 4 bases not matched to a gene. The length of the CDR3 is 14 residues.

This clone was seen a handful of times. This CDR3 is also generated by other DNA sequences in the sample. J is TRBJ1-1 and V is TRBV4-3; D remains ambiguous. Germline CDR1 reads LGHNA; CDR2 reads YSLEER. CDR3 length: 13 amino acids. The V end lost 0 bases, the J end lost 1 base, and 3 bases lay between the germline ends. The CDR3 DNA follows: TGCGCCAGCAGCCAAGATAGGAACACTGAAGCTTTCTTT. Its protein is CASSQDRNTEAFF.

This rearrangement joins TRBV29-1 to TRBJ1-1; 10 bases are shared with TRBD1. V lost 5 bases, J lost 4 bases, and 4 bases stayed unmatched. CDR1 and CDR2 from the germline V gene are SQVTM and ANQGSEA. The CDR3 spans 13 residues. CDR3 residues: CSVTGQGFTEAFF. The DNA of the CDR3 is TGCAGCGTTACGGGACAGGGGTTCACTGAAGCTTTCTTT. Looking up the rest from reference TRBV29-1 and TRBJ1-1 gives the full variable domain: SAVISQKPSRDICQRGTSLTIQCQVDSQVTMMFWYRQQPGQSLTLIATANQGSEATYESGFVIDKFPISRPNLTFSTLTVSNMSPEDSSIYLCSVTGQGFTEAFFGQGTRLTVV.

This clone has only one observation. J is TRBJ2-1 and V is TRBV4-3; no definite D call. Germline V lookup: CDR1 LGHNA, CDR2 YSLEER. Trimming cost V 4 bases and J 9 bases, with 16 bases left between them. CDR3 length: 14 residues. The CDR3 DNA follows: TGCGCCAGCAGCCTTGGCGTAGGTTCAGGTGAGCAGTTCTTC. Protein: CASSLGVGSGEQFF.

J is TRBJ2-7 and V is TRBV28; a possible D gene is TRBD1 (7 bases). This CDR3 has 14 amino acids. Trimming shortened V by 3 bases and J by 11 bases, and 20 bases separated the two germline ends. Germline assignment: CDR1 MDHEN and CDR2 SYDVKM. CDR3 loop: CASSLRQGGSTKYF. The CDR3 DNA sequence: TGTGCCAGCAGTTTGAGACAGGGAGGTTCAACCAAGTACTTC.

The CDR3 bases are TGCGCCAGCAGCCCACACCCGGGGACTAGCGGGAGGGAAAGGGTCGGGGAGCTGTTTTTT. Its translation: CASSPHPGTSGRERVGELFF. The rearrangement links TRBV4-1 to TRBJ2-2, with 16 bases fitting TRBD2. This CDR3 has 20 residues. Germline loops: CDR1 MGHRA, CDR2 YSYEKL. The trim removed 4 bases at V and 7 bases at J, leaving 15 bases unmatched.

This chain uses TRBV6-2 or TRBV6-3 with TRBJ2-2; 9 bases align to TRBD2. Germline CDR1 and CDR2: MNHEY and SVGEGT. This CDR3 has 16 residues. V lost 6 bases to trimming and J lost 8 bases; unmatched junction nucleotides: 13. The CDR3 sequence is CASSHAAAGGTGELFF. DNA for the CDR3: TGTGCCAGCAGCCACGCCGCAGCGGGAGGTACGGGGGAGCTGTTTTTT.

The J gene is TRBJ1-1, the V gene TRBV6-5; D not resolved. V lost 2 bases to trimming and J lost 4 bases, with 5 bases between them. Per the germline V gene, CDR1 is MNHEY and CDR2 is SVGAGI. The length of the CDR3 is 12 residues. The CDR3 spells CASSYGSTEAFF. CDR3 in DNA: TGTGCCAGCAGTTACGGGAGCACTGAAGCTTTCTTT.

The V call is TRBV3-1 (or the pseudogene TRBV3-2), the J call TRBJ2-1; 7 bases line up with TRBD2. This CDR3 is built from 16 residues. With V trimmed by 1 base and J by 5 bases, 8 bases remained unmatched. Germline values: CDR1 LGHDT, CDR2 YNNKEL (reference sequence). CDR3 in DNA: TGTGCCAGCAGCCAAGTTATAAGCGGGGCTGACAATGAGCAGTTCTTC. Translated: CASSQVISGADNEQFF.

The CDR3 sequence: CASSLRGPLAYGYTF. DNA of the CDR3: TGTGCCAGCAGCTTAAGGGGACCTCTAGCCTATGGCTACACCTTC. The V gene is TRBV13, the J gene TRBJ1-2; tentative D call: TRBD1 (5 bases). The CDR3 length is 15 residues. Germline V gene sequence: CDR1 PRHDT, CDR2 FYEKMQ (reference sequence). V lost 2 bases and J 4 bases, leaving 14 bases between the germline ends.

The chain combines TRBV5-1 with TRBJ2-1; no clear D. This CDR3 spans 15 amino acids. In germline, CDR1 is SGHRS, CDR2 YFSETQ. Trimming pared 1 base from V and 1 base from J, leaving 9 bases between. The CDR3 protein is CASSLRPRSYNEQFF. DNA for the CDR3: TGCGCCAGCAGCTTGAGACCGCGATCCTACAATGAGCAGTTCTTC.

J is TRBJ2-7 and V is TRBV27; TRBD1 or TRBD2 may be the D gene (5 bases each). The V gene lost 4 bases and the J gene lost 5 bases, with 12 bases spanning the gap. Per the germline V gene, CDR1 is MNHEY and CDR2 is SMNVEV (reference sequence). This CDR3 region has 13 residues. CDR3 sequence: CASSSAGTNEQYF. DNA for the CDR3: TGTGCCAGCAGTTCGGCAGGGACCAACGAGCAGTACTTC.